This TCR beta chain was sequenced in a study of CD4+ T cells in melanoma. Study outcomes and limitations: CD8+ T cell, macrophage and B cell function reportedly correlated with neoantigen-specific CD4+ T cells. In melanoma, neoantigen-specific CD4+ T cells reportedly differed in differentiation state.

V lost 5 bases and J 5 bases, leaving 11 bases between the germline ends. Germline CDR1 SGHTS, CDR2 YDEGEE. CDR3 length: 14 residues. Generated by immunoSEQ multiplex PCR, the TCRdb table keeps only in-frame clones and is missing some. Among about 55,000 clones listed, roughly three quarters were seen once. As regards this clone: Its antigen is undetermined.

This chain connects TRBV5-8 to TRBJ1-6; D is ambiguous. Sample: tumor tissue. The origin of this receptor is a human donor with melanoma. The CDR3 sequence: CASSVPGHNSPLHF. CDR3 coding DNA: TGTGCCAGCAGTGTTCCGGGCCATAATTCACCCCTCCACTTT.